Listed below are T cell receptor beta chains from one sample, sequenced in a study of siplizumab effects on memory and regulatory T cells. Produced via immunoSEQ multiplex PCR; TCRdb's table is partial and in-frame only. Of 65,000 to 85,000 clones in the sample, roughly 93% were seen once. Sequencing input: CD8+ T cells sorted from blood. All receptors derive from a human donor in good health. Each CDR3 is given with its conserved first and last residue. The D gene is left open where the match is weak. Not every row has a clone size; where given, it reads once, few, many or a size class.

v_call: TRBV5-6; j_call: TRBJ2-5; clone_size: NA; d_call: TRBD1; cdr3_aa: CASSLGPEGTDKETQYF; cdr3_nt: TGTGCCAGCAGCTTGGGGCCTGAAGGGACAGATAAAGAGACCCAGTACTTC
v_call: TRBV7-9; j_call: TRBJ2-5; clone_size: NA; d_call: NA; cdr3_aa: CASSPDLRAQYF; cdr3_nt: TGTGCCAGCAGCCCAGATTTACGGGCCCAGTACTTC
v_call: TRBV4-3; j_call: TRBJ2-5; clone_size: NA; d_call: TRBD2; cdr3_aa: CASSQGGTSGGSETQYF; cdr3_nt: TGCGCCAGCAGCCAAGGTGGGACTAGCGGGGGGAGCGAGACCCAGTACTTC
v_call: TRBV28; j_call: TRBJ1-2; clone_size: NA; d_call: NA; cdr3_aa: CASSLVGSSNYGYTF; cdr3_nt: TGTGCCAGCAGTTTAGTAGGGTCCTCTAACTATGGCTACACCTTC
v_call: TRBV19; j_call: TRBJ1-2; clone_size: NA; d_call: NA; cdr3_aa: CASSIGGIYGYTF; cdr3_nt: TGTGCCAGTAGTATAGGTGGAATCTATGGCTACACCTTC
v_call: TRBV6-1; j_call: TRBJ2-3; clone_size: NA; d_call: NA; cdr3_aa: CASSERAPTSLADTQYF; cdr3_nt: TGTGCCAGCAGTGAAAGGGCCCCGACTAGTTTGGCAGATACGCAGTATTTT
v_call: TRBV11-2; j_call: TRBJ2-7; clone_size: NA; d_call: NA; cdr3_aa: CASSSTTGGGGEQYF; cdr3_nt: TGTGCCAGCAGCTCAACAACAGGGGGAGGGGGCGAGCAGTACTTC
v_call: TRBV4-3; j_call: TRBJ2-7; clone_size: NA; d_call: TRBD2; cdr3_aa: CASSQASGGARYEQYF; cdr3_nt: TGCGCCAGCAGCCAAGCAAGCGGGGGGGCCCGATACGAGCAGTACTTC
v_call: TRBV16; j_call: TRBJ1-1; clone_size: few; d_call: NA; cdr3_aa: CASSPRGTEAFF; cdr3_nt: TGTGCCAGCAGCCCTAGGGGGACTGAAGCTTTCTTT
v_call: TRBV2; j_call: TRBJ1-6; clone_size: few; d_call: NA; cdr3_aa: CASSHSLDSPLHF; cdr3_nt: TGTGCCAGCAGTCATTCTTTGGATTCACCCCTCCACTTT
v_call: TRBV5-4; j_call: TRBJ2-1; clone_size: NA; d_call: TRBD2; cdr3_aa: CASSFRGVSYNEQFF; cdr3_nt: TGTGCCAGCAGCTTCCGGGGGGTTTCTTACAATGAGCAGTTCTTC
v_call: TRBV11-2; j_call: TRBJ1-2; clone_size: NA; d_call: NA; cdr3_aa: CASSPTLPYGYTF; cdr3_nt: TGTGCCAGCAGCCCTACCCTCCCCTATGGCTACACCTTC
v_call: TRBV5-4; j_call: TRBJ2-2; clone_size: once; d_call: TRBD2; cdr3_aa: CASSSGLAGRTGELFF; cdr3_nt: TGTGCCAGCAGCTCGGGACTAGCGGGTCGCACCGGGGAGCTGTTTTTT
v_call: TRBV4-1; j_call: TRBJ2-7; clone_size: NA; d_call: TRBD1; cdr3_aa: CASSQGQGAYEQYF; cdr3_nt: TGCGCCAGCAGCCAAGGACAGGGTGCCTACGAGCAGTACTTC
v_call: TRBV5-6; j_call: TRBJ2-2; clone_size: NA; d_call: NA; cdr3_aa: CASSLGGGAPTGELFF; cdr3_nt: TGTGCCAGCAGCTTGGGTGGGGGGGCCCCCACCGGGGAGCTGTTTTTT
v_call: TRBV6-1; j_call: TRBJ2-3; clone_size: NA; d_call: NA; cdr3_aa: CASSQISTDTQYF; cdr3_nt: TGTGCCAGCAGCCAGATATCCACAGATACGCAGTATTTT
v_call: TRBV5-1; j_call: TRBJ2-3; clone_size: NA; d_call: NA; cdr3_aa: CASSPEGASTDTQYF; cdr3_nt: TGCGCCAGCAGCCCGGAAGGGGCTAGCACAGATACGCAGTATTTT
v_call: TRBV7-2; j_call: TRBJ2-7; clone_size: NA; d_call: NA; cdr3_aa: CASSLGTDEQYF; cdr3_nt: TGTGCCAGCAGCTTGGGAACCGACGAGCAGTACTTC
v_call: TRBV4-2; j_call: TRBJ2-3; clone_size: NA; d_call: NA; cdr3_aa: CASSQYLPGEIAQSTDTQYF; cdr3_nt: TGTGCCAGCAGCCAATACTTGCCGGGGGAAATAGCCCAATCCACAGATACGCAGTATTTT
v_call: TRBV7-3; j_call: TRBJ2-3; clone_size: NA; d_call: NA; cdr3_aa: CASSLMWGPTDTQYF; cdr3_nt: TGTGCCAGCAGCCTAATGTGGGGGCCGACAGATACGCAGTATTTT
v_call: TRBV6-4; j_call: TRBJ1-1; clone_size: NA; d_call: NA; cdr3_aa: CASSDSTDGAGLANTEAFF; cdr3_nt: TGTGCCAGCAGTGACTCTACCGACGGGGCCGGTTTAGCGAACACTGAAGCTTTCTTT
v_call: TRBV19; j_call: TRBJ2-3; clone_size: once; d_call: NA; cdr3_aa: CASSAGASLHIGQYF; cdr3_nt: TGTGCCAGTAGTGCCGGGGCGAGTCTCCATATCGGGCAGTATTTT
v_call: TRBV6-5; j_call: TRBJ2-7; clone_size: NA; d_call: NA; cdr3_aa: CASSLYQGSYEQYF; cdr3_nt: TGTGCCAGCAGTTTATATCAGGGGTCCTACGAGCAGTACTTC
v_call: TRBV6-5; j_call: TRBJ2-5; clone_size: NA; d_call: NA; cdr3_aa: CASSPRPPQETQYF; cdr3_nt: TGTGCCAGCAGTCCACGGCCTCCTCAAGAGACCCAGTACTTC
v_call: TRBV19; j_call: TRBJ2-5; clone_size: few; d_call: TRBD2; cdr3_aa: CASSIPGGPGTETQYF; cdr3_nt: TGTGCCAGTAGTATACCGGGGGGACCGGGTACGGAGACCCAGTACTTC
v_call: TRBV4-3; j_call: TRBJ2-3; clone_size: NA; d_call: NA; cdr3_aa: CASSQDEGRADTQYF; cdr3_nt: TGCGCCAGCAGCCAAGATGAGGGAAGGGCAGATACGCAGTATTTT
v_call: TRBV19; j_call: TRBJ1-4; clone_size: NA; d_call: TRBD1; cdr3_aa: CASSPSPGQGNEKLFF; cdr3_nt: TGTGCCAGTAGTCCTAGCCCGGGACAGGGGAATGAAAAACTGTTTTTT
v_call: TRBV6-5; j_call: TRBJ2-2; clone_size: NA; d_call: TRBD2; cdr3_aa: CASSERGDTGELFF; cdr3_nt: TGTGCCAGCAGCGAGCGGGGAGACACCGGGGAGCTGTTTTTT
v_call: TRBV13; j_call: TRBJ1-4; clone_size: NA; d_call: NA; cdr3_aa: CASSPRALSDEKLFF; cdr3_nt: TGTGCCAGCAGCCCTCGGGCCCTGAGTGATGAAAAACTGTTTTTT
v_call: TRBV7-2; j_call: TRBJ2-7; clone_size: NA; d_call: TRBD2; cdr3_aa: CASSVEFLAGSEQYF; cdr3_nt: TGTGCCAGCAGCGTAGAGTTCCTAGCGGGGTCCGAGCAGTACTTC
v_call: TRBV4-3; j_call: TRBJ1-2; clone_size: NA; d_call: NA; cdr3_aa: CASSQLQGYGYTF; cdr3_nt: TGCGCCAGCAGCCAATTACAGGGATATGGCTACACCTTC
v_call: TRBV6-6; j_call: TRBJ1-1; clone_size: NA; d_call: NA; cdr3_aa: CASSYFLTVNTEAFF; cdr3_nt: TGTGCCAGCAGTTACTTTCTGACGGTGAACACTGAAGCTTTCTTT
v_call: TRBV20-1; j_call: TRBJ2-3; clone_size: NA; d_call: NA; cdr3_aa: CSGRSTDTQYF; cdr3_nt: TGCAGTGGACGAAGCACAGATACGCAGTATTTT
v_call: TRBV5-6; j_call: TRBJ1-1; clone_size: NA; d_call: NA; cdr3_aa: CASSFLGGRNTEAFF; cdr3_nt: TGTGCCAGCAGCTTTCTTGGGGGCCGGAACACTGAAGCTTTCTTT
v_call: TRBV4-3; j_call: TRBJ2-7; clone_size: NA; d_call: NA; cdr3_aa: CASSAVRGPSYEQYF; cdr3_nt: TGCGCCAGCAGCGCCGTGCGGGGGCCCTCCTACGAGCAGTACTTC
v_call: TRBV7-2; j_call: TRBJ2-7; clone_size: NA; d_call: NA; cdr3_aa: CASSMGWGADYEQYF; cdr3_nt: TGTGCCAGCAGCATGGGGTGGGGGGCCGACTACGAGCAGTACTTC
v_call: TRBV5-5; j_call: TRBJ2-7; clone_size: NA; d_call: NA; cdr3_aa: CASSPDLTGFSSYEQYF; cdr3_nt: TGTGCCAGCAGCCCTGATTTGACAGGTTTTAGCTCCTACGAGCAGTACTTC
v_call: TRBV27; j_call: TRBJ2-3; clone_size: NA; d_call: TRBD2; cdr3_aa: CASSPRTAGGTDTQYF; cdr3_nt: TGTGCCAGCAGTCCTAGGACAGCGGGGGGCACAGATACGCAGTATTTT
v_call: TRBV27; j_call: TRBJ2-1; clone_size: NA; d_call: TRBD2; cdr3_aa: CASSLGAGGTVANYNEQFF; cdr3_nt: TGTGCCAGCAGTTTGGGCGCGGGGGGGACCGTGGCTAACTACAATGAGCAGTTCTTC
v_call: TRBV10-2; j_call: TRBJ2-5; clone_size: NA; d_call: NA; cdr3_aa: CASSGGVMETQYF; cdr3_nt: TGCGCCAGCAGTGGGGGGGTGATGGAGACCCAGTACTTC
v_call: TRBV5-4; j_call: TRBJ1-2; clone_size: once; d_call: TRBD1; cdr3_aa: CASSANDREGLYGYTF; cdr3_nt: TGTGCCAGCAGCGCCAATGACAGGGAGGGGCTTTATGGCTACACCTTC
v_call: TRBV6-4; j_call: TRBJ1-6; clone_size: NA; d_call: NA; cdr3_aa: CASSDSDGNSPLHF; cdr3_nt: TGTGCCAGCAGTGATTCCGACGGAAATTCACCCCTCCACTTT
v_call: TRBV11-2; j_call: TRBJ1-2; clone_size: NA; d_call: NA; cdr3_aa: CASSSTGNTYTF; cdr3_nt: TGTGCCAGCAGCTCCACAGGAAACACCTACACCTTC
v_call: TRBV6-6; j_call: TRBJ1-2; clone_size: NA; d_call: TRBD1; cdr3_aa: CASSYSTGVPYGYTF; cdr3_nt: TGTGCCAGCAGTTACTCGACAGGGGTCCCCTATGGCTACACCTTC